This T cell receptor (beta chain) was observed in a study of T cell repertoires in cytomegalovirus infection. Study information: TCR beta signatures that were public indicated CMV infection and matching HLA type. Study conclusions and caveats: Within the response measured ex vivo, HLA-C-restricted CMV-specific TCR beta clonotypes were dominant. Public TCR beta family frequency separated CMV-and-HLA carriers, including in an independent cohort.

As concerns this clonotype: Its target is not known.

One entry per CDR3 protein, called by TCRdb with MiXCR from the reads. The sample shows approximately 770,000 distinct CDR3 sequences, approximately 32% of them seen only once. The origin of this receptor is a human donor in good health (CMV status not recorded). Some clones in this sample may be carry-over from other donors' samples. This specimen consisted of cultured CD8+ T cells from PBMCs, obtained from culture after CMV antigen stimulation.

CDR3 loop: CASTQEAGRSGYTF. The CDR3 nucleotides are TGTGCCAGCACCCAAGAAGCGGGCCGGAGTGGCTACACCTTC. The chain employs TRBV12-3 or TRBV12-4 and TRBJ1-2; unclear D gene. With 7 bases removed from V and 7 bases from J, the gap between germline ends came to 19 bases. The CDR3 runs to 14 residues.